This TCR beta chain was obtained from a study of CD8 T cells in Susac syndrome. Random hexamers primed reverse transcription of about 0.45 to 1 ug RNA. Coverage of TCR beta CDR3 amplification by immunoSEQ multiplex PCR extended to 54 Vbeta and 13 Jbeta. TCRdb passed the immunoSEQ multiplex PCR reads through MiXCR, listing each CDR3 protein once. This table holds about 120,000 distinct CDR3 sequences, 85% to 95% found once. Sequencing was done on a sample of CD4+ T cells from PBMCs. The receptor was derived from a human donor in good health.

In nucleotides, the CDR3 is TGCAGCGTTGAAGTGACTGGCCTAGGGGAGCAGTTCTTC. It codes for CSVEVTGLGEQFF. The chain uses TRBV29-1 and TRBJ2-1; D remains unclear. The CDR3 contains 13 residues. V was trimmed by 1 base and J by 10 bases, leaving 14 bases between them. In germline, CDR1 is SQVTM, CDR2 ANQGSEA.